The subject of this entry is one TCR beta chain. What it binds is unknown. This record comes from a study of T cells expressing NK-cell markers. Broader study findings: These clonotypes also led the CD3+CD56-NKG2C+ fraction in four donors. About six donors showed dominant NKG2C+ clonotypes comprising roughly 1.0-7.0% of their CD8+ T cells.

Following a re-call of the 5' RACE reads, TCRdb has one entry per CDR3 protein and lacks DNA. Seen in this sample are some 410,000 distinct CDR3 sequences; the ten most common clones hold approximately 6.8%. Input material: blood T cells: a sorted CD56 or NKG2C T cell subset, CD4+ or CD8+ T cells, or bulk PBMC T cells (not recorded which). This TCR came from a woman aged 18 to 75 in good health.

Here the CDR3 reads CASSLQGVPYGYTF. The V and J genes are TRBV3-1 and TRBJ1-2; TCRdb indicates TRBD1, and absent DNA this call remains unverified. The CDR3 totals 14 residues. The germline gives CDR1 LGHDT, CDR2 YNNKEL (reference sequence).